This TCR beta chain comes out of a study of CD8+CD57+ T cells in acquired aplastic anemia. Overall study: Each DNA sample taken from sorted CD4+ and CD8+ cells came to about 3 ug on average.

Per the germline V gene, CDR1 is DFQATT and CDR2 is SNEGSKA (reference sequence). The CDR3 loop spans 11 amino acids. The ends were cut back, 5 bases at V and 7 bases at J, with 9 bases in the middle. CDR3 and TCR beta VDJ profiling relied on genomic DNA as the template. TCRdb independently ran MiXCR on the reads; one entry per CDR3 protein. The sample shows about 270,000 distinct CDR3 sequences, about 56% of them seen only once. Sequenced sample: sorted CD4+, CD8+, or CD8+CD57+ T cells (not recorded which) from PBMCs. The receptor's source is a human donor with severe aplastic anemia or a healthy control (not recorded which). The V gene is TRBV20-1, the J gene TRBJ1-5, with unresolved D. CDR3 amino acids: CSAAHGQPQHF. Written as DNA, the CDR3 is TGCAGTGCTGCACACGGACAGCCCCAGCATTTT.